This T cell receptor (beta chain) was found in a study of human T cells and chemical hapten exposure. V was clipped by 4 bases and J by 3 bases, with 8 bases between them. This CDR3 contains 13 residues. Germline V gives CDR1 MRHNA, CDR2 SNTAGT. Findings and caveats of the study: Among expanded TCRs, significantly more large CDR3 similarity clusters formed than among controls.

Individual cDNA molecules received unique molecular identifiers in the library. TCRdb recomputed calls from the RACE reads with MiXCR, one row per CDR3 protein. Of about 68,000 distinct CDR3 sequences listed, roughly 9.8% were seen once; the top ten hold roughly 5.2%. This clonotype was picked up a small number of times. Its antigen is undetermined. Time point meaning: pre-sensitization, week 0. Sample treatment: therapeutic diphenylcyclopropenone sensitization with weekly scalp DPC. Blood was drawn before each patch test was applied. The source is a woman between 45 and 65 years old with alopecia areata. Some clones in this sample may be carry-over from other donors' samples. The sample here was whole blood, taken in connection with sensitization to the hapten diphenylcyclopropenone (DPC). V is TRBV6-4 and J is TRBJ2-3; weak D call: TRBD2 (5 bases). CDR3 sequence reads: CASSARGTDTQYF. CDR3 bases: TGTGCCAGCAGTGCTCGCGGGACAGATACGCAGTATTTT.